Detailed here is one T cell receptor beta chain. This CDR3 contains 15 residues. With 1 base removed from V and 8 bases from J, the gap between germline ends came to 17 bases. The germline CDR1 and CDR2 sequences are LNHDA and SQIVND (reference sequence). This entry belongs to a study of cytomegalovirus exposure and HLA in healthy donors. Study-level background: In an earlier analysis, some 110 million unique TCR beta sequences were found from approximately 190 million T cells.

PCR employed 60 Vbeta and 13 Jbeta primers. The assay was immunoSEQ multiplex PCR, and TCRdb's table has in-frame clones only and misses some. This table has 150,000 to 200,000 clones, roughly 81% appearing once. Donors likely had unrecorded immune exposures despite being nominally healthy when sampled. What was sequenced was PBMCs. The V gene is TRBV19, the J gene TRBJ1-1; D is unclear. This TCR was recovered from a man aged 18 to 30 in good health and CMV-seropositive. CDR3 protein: CASSIGGPGDEEAFF. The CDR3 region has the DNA TGTGCCAGTAGTATAGGAGGCCCCGGGGATGAGGAAGCTTTCTTT.